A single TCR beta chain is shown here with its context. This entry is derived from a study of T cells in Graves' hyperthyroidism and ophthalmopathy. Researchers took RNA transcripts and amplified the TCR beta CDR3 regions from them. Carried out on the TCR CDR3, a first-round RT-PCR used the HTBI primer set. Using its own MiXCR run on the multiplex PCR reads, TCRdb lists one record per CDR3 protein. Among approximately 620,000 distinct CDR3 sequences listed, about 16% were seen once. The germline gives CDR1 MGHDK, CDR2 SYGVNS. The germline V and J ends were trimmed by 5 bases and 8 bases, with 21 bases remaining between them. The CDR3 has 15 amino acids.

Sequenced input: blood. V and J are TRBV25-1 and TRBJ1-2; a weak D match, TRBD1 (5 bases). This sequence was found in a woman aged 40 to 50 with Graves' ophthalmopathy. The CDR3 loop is CASSPLGDGRSGYTF. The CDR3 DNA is TGTGCCAGCAGTCCCCTGGGGGACGGCCGGTCGGGCTACACCTTC.